These 26 T cell receptor beta chains share one sample of origin, sequenced in a study of cytomegalovirus exposure and HLA in healthy donors. This PCR relied on a set of 60 Vbeta primers and 13 Jbeta primers. Here immunoSEQ multiplex PCR was the method, and the copy in TCRdb shows in-frame clones only, minus some. The sample includes approximately 130,000 clones, over 65% of them seen just once. Sequencing was performed on PBMCs. The origin of the receptors is a man aged 30 to 45 in good health and CMV-seronegative.

This clone was counted between two and nine times. The chain uses TRBV19 and TRBJ2-3; 15 bases fit TRBD2. Per the germline V gene, CDR1 is LNHDA and CDR2 is SQIVND (reference sequence). J was trimmed by 2 bases and V by 3 bases; bases with no gene match: 6. This CDR3 is built from 18 residues. The CDR3 sequence is CASSIGGLAGGTTDTQYF. CDR3 bases: TGTGCCAGTAGTATCGGGGGACTAGCGGGAGGTACCACAGATACGCAGTATTTT.

The chain recombines TRBV6-5 with TRBJ2-5; 7 positions match TRBD1. After removal of 7 bases from V and 5 bases from J, the junction contained 10 bases not matched to a gene. CDR1 is MNHEY, CDR2 SVGAGI, per germline. The CDR3 covers 14 residues. DNA for the CDR3: TGTGCCAGCACCCCGACAGGGAGACTCGAGACCCAGTACTTC. Residues: CASTPTGRLETQYF.

The chain recombines TRBV10-3 with TRBJ1-5; no firm D call. Trimming pared 8 bases from V and 7 bases from J, leaving 12 bases between. CDR3 size: 12 residues. Germline V lookup: CDR1 ENHRY, CDR2 SYGVKD. The CDR3 loop is CAIQDLGQPQHF. As DNA, the CDR3 is TGTGCCATCCAGGATCTCGGCCAGCCCCAGCATTTT.

The V and J genes are TRBV7-2 and TRBJ2-5; TRBD1 aligns across 7 bases. V was clipped by 5 bases and J by 5 bases; unmatched bases: 2. Per germline, CDR1 SGHTA and CDR2 FQGNSA. The length of the CDR3 is 12 residues. CDR3 in amino acids: CASSKDRETQYF. The CDR3 DNA reads TGTGCCAGCAGCAAGGACAGGGAGACCCAGTACTTC.

J is TRBJ1-3 and V is TRBV7-2, with TRBD1 matching over 9 bases. This CDR3 contains 18 residues. V was pared by 1 base and J by 0 bases, with 7 bases of the junction left unmatched. Germline values: CDR1 SGHTA, CDR2 FQGNSA. This CDR3 reads CASSLGTGATSSGNTIYF. In DNA form, the CDR3 reads TGTGCCAGCAGCTTAGGGACAGGGGCCACTAGCTCTGGAAACACCATATATTTT.

Only a few counts were recorded for this clone. This chain links TRBV7-9 with TRBJ2-7, with 7 bases that match TRBD1. V lost 2 bases, J lost 1 base, and 8 bases stayed unmatched. This CDR3 has 16 amino acids. Germline V gene lookup returns CDR1 SEHNR and CDR2 FQNEAQ (reference sequence). The CDR3 here is CASSLQGESRSYEQYF. DNA for the CDR3: TGTGCCAGCAGCTTACAGGGGGAGAGTCGATCCTACGAGCAGTACTTC.

This clone was seen a handful of times. V is TRBV10-1 and J is TRBJ2-1; 14 bases map to TRBD2. V trimming: 2 bases; J trimming: 9 bases; junction bases outside the gene matches: 3. The CDR3 spans 15 residues. Germline values: CDR1 WNHNN, CDR2 SYGVQD (reference sequence). CDR3 protein: CASSEETSGRAEQFF. As DNA, the CDR3 is TGCGCCAGCAGTGAGGAGACTAGCGGGAGGGCTGAGCAGTTCTTC.

V is TRBV5-4 and J is TRBJ2-2; D perhaps matches TRBD1 (6 bases). The CDR3 extends over 18 amino acids. CDR1 and CDR2 (germline): SGHNT, YYREEE (reference sequence). The germline V and J ends were trimmed by 4 bases and 2 bases, with 21 bases remaining between them. The CDR3 protein is CASSLQNFRDTNTGELFF. Here the CDR3 DNA reads TGTGCCAGCAGCCTCCAGAACTTCCGGGACACCAACACCGGGGAGCTGTTTTTT.

CDR3 nucleotide sequence: TGTGCCAGCAGCTTGGCCCTAGCCGTACACGAGCAGTACTTC. It specifies CASSLALAVHEQYF. The V and J genes are TRBV5-6 and TRBJ2-5, with D possibly being TRBD2 (5 bases). The J call may be mistaken, given a closer DNA end match to TRBJ2-7. CDR1 is SGHDT, CDR2 YYEEEE, per germline. This CDR3 has 14 residues.

The V and J genes are TRBV7-2 and TRBJ2-1; unclear D gene. V was clipped by 5 bases and J by 3 bases, with 5 bases between them. CDR3 length equals 12 residues. Germline V gene lookup returns CDR1 SGHTA and CDR2 FQGNSA. The CDR3 DNA follows: TGTGCCAGCAGCCCTAACTACAATGAGCAGTTCTTC. Its protein is CASSPNYNEQFF.

The chain combines TRBV11-2 with TRBJ2-1; unclear D gene. CDR1 and CDR2 (germline): SGHAT, FQNNGV. This CDR3 is built from 15 residues. The V end was cut by 1 base, the J end by 0 bases, with 7 bases between. CDR3 sequence: CASSLVSSSYNEQFF. CDR3 nucleotides: TGTGCCAGCAGCTTAGTGTCCAGCTCCTACAATGAGCAGTTCTTC.

There are a few counts of this clone. This CDR3 is CASSYSTGWAYEQYF. Written as DNA, the CDR3 is TGTGCCAGCAGTTACTCGACAGGGTGGGCCTACGAGCAGTACTTC. The rearrangement links TRBV6-5 to TRBJ2-7; TRBD1 agrees at 7 bases. Germline assignment: CDR1 MNHEY and CDR2 SVGAGI. After removal of 0 bases from V and 2 bases from J, the junction contained 4 bases not matched to a gene. The CDR3 extends over 15 amino acids.

The rearrangement links TRBV4-3 to TRBJ2-7, with 7 bases aligning to TRBD2. The J segment lost 2 bases and the V segment lost 0 bases, leaving 4 bases of the junction unmatched. This CDR3 spans 15 amino acids. Germline V gene lookup returns CDR1 LGHNA and CDR2 YSLEER. The CDR3 reads CASSQDSGGTYEQYF. CDR3 nucleotides: TGCGCCAGCAGCCAAGATTCGGGGGGTACCTACGAGCAGTACTTC.

This chain links TRBV5-6 with TRBJ2-6, with D maybe TRBD2 (6 bases). Germline V gene sequence: CDR1 SGHDT, CDR2 YYEEEE. There are 17 residues in the CDR3. The V end lost 4 bases, the J end lost 0 bases, and 14 bases lay between the germline ends. CDR3 DNA: TGTGCCAGCAGCGCGCACGGGGGAGACTCTGGGGCCAACGTCCTGACTTTC. Translated, it gives CASSAHGGDSGANVLTF.

V is TRBV2 and J is TRBJ1-2; tentatively, D is TRBD1 (5 bases). The CDR3 spans 12 residues. CDR1 is SNHLY, CDR2 FYNNEI, per germline. Trimming stripped 3 bases from V and 8 bases from J, with 10 bases between. DNA of the CDR3: TGTGCCAGCAGTGACAGGGTGAGGGGCTACACCTTC. It yields the protein CASSDRVRGYTF.

This sequence joins TRBV6-5 and TRBJ2-1, with 9 bases aligning to TRBD2. This CDR3 has 13 amino acids. Germline lookup yields CDR1 MNHEY and CDR2 SVGAGI. J lost 9 bases, V lost 7 bases, and 7 bases had no gene match. The chain's CDR3 is CASTKAGGSEQFF. DNA of the CDR3: TGTGCCAGCACTAAAGCGGGAGGCTCTGAGCAGTTCTTC.

About this clone: The junction departs from the called germline gene at one end, perhaps through a read error. Different DNA sequences within this sample yield the same CDR3. V is TRBV27 and J is TRBJ1-3; TRBD1 is a possible D gene (6 bases). The length of the CDR3 is 15 residues. The V gene's germline CDR1 is MNHEY and CDR2 SMNVEV (reference sequence). The CDR3 reads CAGSFLGGPGNTIYF. CDR3 nucleotides: TGTGCCGGCAGTTTTCTGGGGGGGCCTGGAAACACCATATATTTT.

The chain carries TRBV9 and TRBJ2-1, with a tentative D call TRBD2 (6 bases). Looked up from germline, CDR1 is SGDLS and CDR2 is YYNGEE. There are 20 residues in the CDR3. V was cut by 4 bases and J by 7 bases, with 33 bases left in between. CDR3 nucleotides: TGTGCCAGCAGCTCCCGTAGTCGTAACCGTAGCGGTCCCCTTAGGAATGAGCAGTTCTTC. The encoded protein is CASSSRSRNRSGPLRNEQFF.

The V call is TRBV5-6, the J call TRBJ1-2, with D possibly TRBD1 on 6 matching bases. The CDR3 is 15 residues long. The V gene's germline CDR1 is SGHDT and CDR2 YYEEEE. V lost 3 bases to trimming and J lost 5 bases, with 17 bases between them. This chain's CDR3 is CASSSLQGLRYGYTF. Written as DNA, the CDR3 is TGTGCCAGCAGCTCTTTACAGGGCCTCAGGTATGGCTACACCTTC.

The V gene is TRBV29-1, the J gene TRBJ2-1; D gene unclear. The ends were cut back, 7 bases at V and 1 base at J, with 11 bases in the middle. This CDR3 is 13 amino acids long. In germline, CDR1 is SQVTM, CDR2 ANQGSEA. CDR3 DNA: TGCAGCGGAATCGAGGATTCCTACAATGAGCAGTTCTTC. Translating gives CSGIEDSYNEQFF.

This clone was recorded once. The J gene is TRBJ2-2, the V gene TRBV9; 9 bases align to TRBD1. V lost 4 bases to trimming and J lost 5 bases; unmatched junction nucleotides: 9. The CDR3 has 16 amino acids. Per the germline V gene, CDR1 is SGDLS and CDR2 is YYNGEE. Written as DNA, the CDR3 is TGTGCCAGCAGCCCCCGACAGGGGGGCTTGACCGGGGAGCTGTTTTTT. This encodes CASSPRQGGLTGELFF.

This chain uses TRBV28 with TRBJ1-3, with a weak D call TRBD1 (6 bases). The CDR3 runs to 17 residues. CDR1 is MDHEN, CDR2 SYDVKM, per germline. V dropped 4 bases and J dropped 3 bases, with 19 bases sitting between them. This CDR3 is CASSSYPGQGIGNTIYF. The CDR3 DNA follows: TGTGCCAGCAGTTCGTATCCGGGACAAGGGATTGGAAACACCATATATTTT. Filled out from reference TRBV28 and TRBJ1-3, the complete variable domain reads DVKVTQSSRYLVKRTGEKVFLECVQDMDHENMFWYRQDPGLGLRLIYFSYDVKMKEKGDIPEGYSVSREKKERFSLILESASTNQTSMYLCASSSYPGQGIGNTIYFGEGSWLTVV.

The chain has TRBV7-8 and TRBJ1-4, with 7 bases that match TRBD1. The V gene's germline CDR1 is SGHVS and CDR2 FQNEAQ. V shed 4 bases, J shed 2 bases, and the junction held 13 bases outside the gene matches. CDR3 length: 18 amino acids. The chain's CDR3 is CASSSTHLGQSTNEKLFF. The CDR3 region has the DNA TGTGCCAGCAGCTCTACCCACCTGGGACAGAGCACTAATGAAAAACTGTTTTTT.

The chain couples TRBV10-3 to TRBJ1-3; 8 bases match TRBD1. Germline assignment: CDR1 ENHRY and CDR2 SYGVKD. Unmatched junction bases numbered 5, after V lost 10 bases and J lost 0 bases. The CDR3 sequence is 14 residues long. The CDR3 DNA is TGTGCCACACGGGACAGGAGCTCTGGAAACACCATATATTTT. The encoded protein is CATRDRSSGNTIYF.

In the case of this clone: The germline gene is not matched at one end of the junction; a read error may be the cause. The V and J genes are TRBV14 and TRBJ2-1; 11 nucleotides align to TRBD2. Germline CDR1 SGHDN, CDR2 FVKESK. This CDR3 spans 16 amino acids. CDR3: CASSQDLASGRNEQLF. CDR3 bases: TGTGCCAGCAGCCAAGATCTGGCTAGCGGGAGGAATGAGCAGCTCTTC.

The CDR3 loop is CASIPQGKGREQFF. The CDR3 region has the DNA TGTGCCAGCATTCCTCAGGGGAAGGGTAGGGAGCAGTTCTTC. V usage is TRBV7-9 and J usage is TRBJ2-1, with D maybe TRBD1 (6 bases). CDR1 and CDR2 (germline): SEHNR, FQNEAQ (reference sequence). CDR3 length equals 14 residues. The V end was cut by 7 bases, the J end by 10 bases, with 20 bases between.